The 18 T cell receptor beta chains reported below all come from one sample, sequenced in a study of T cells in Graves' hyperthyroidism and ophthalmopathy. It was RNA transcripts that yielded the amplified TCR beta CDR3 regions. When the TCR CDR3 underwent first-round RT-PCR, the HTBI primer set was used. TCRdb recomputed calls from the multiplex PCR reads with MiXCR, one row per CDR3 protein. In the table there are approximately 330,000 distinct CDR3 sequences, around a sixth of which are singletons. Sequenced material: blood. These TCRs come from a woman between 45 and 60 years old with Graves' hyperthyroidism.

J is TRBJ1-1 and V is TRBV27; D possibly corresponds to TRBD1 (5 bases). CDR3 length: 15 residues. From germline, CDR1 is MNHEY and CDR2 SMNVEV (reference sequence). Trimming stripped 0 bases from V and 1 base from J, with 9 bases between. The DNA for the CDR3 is TGTGCCAGCAGTTTATCTCAGGGTCGGAACACTGAAGCTTTCTTT. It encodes CASSLSQGRNTEAFF.

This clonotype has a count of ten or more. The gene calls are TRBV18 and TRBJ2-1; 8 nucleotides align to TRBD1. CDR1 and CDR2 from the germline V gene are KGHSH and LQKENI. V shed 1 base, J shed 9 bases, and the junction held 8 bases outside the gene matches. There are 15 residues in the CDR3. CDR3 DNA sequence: TGTGCCAGCTCACCACGACAGGGGATGGGTGTTGAGCAGTTCTTC. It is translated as CASSPRQGMGVEQFF.

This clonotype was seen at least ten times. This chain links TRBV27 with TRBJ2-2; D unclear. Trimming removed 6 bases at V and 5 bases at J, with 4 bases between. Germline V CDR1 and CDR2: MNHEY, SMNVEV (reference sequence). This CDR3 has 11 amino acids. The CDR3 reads CASSNTGELFF. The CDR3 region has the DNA TGTGCCAGCAGCAATACCGGGGAGCTGTTTTTT.

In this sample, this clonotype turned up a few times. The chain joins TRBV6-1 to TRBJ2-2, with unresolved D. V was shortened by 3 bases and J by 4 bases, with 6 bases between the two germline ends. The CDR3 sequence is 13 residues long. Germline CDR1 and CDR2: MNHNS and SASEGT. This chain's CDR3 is CASSETPTGELFF. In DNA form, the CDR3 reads TGTGCCAGCAGTGAGACACCCACCGGGGAGCTGTTTTTT.

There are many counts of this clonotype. For the CDR3, the DNA is TGCGCCAGCAGCCAACCAGGGGTCACCGGGGAGCTGTTTTTT. Translated, it gives CASSQPGVTGELFF. This chain uses TRBV4-1 with TRBJ2-2; D possibly corresponds to TRBD1 (6 bases). From germline, CDR1 is MGHRA and CDR2 YSYEKL. This CDR3 has 14 residues. V gave up 2 bases and J gave up 4 bases, with 8 bases separating them.

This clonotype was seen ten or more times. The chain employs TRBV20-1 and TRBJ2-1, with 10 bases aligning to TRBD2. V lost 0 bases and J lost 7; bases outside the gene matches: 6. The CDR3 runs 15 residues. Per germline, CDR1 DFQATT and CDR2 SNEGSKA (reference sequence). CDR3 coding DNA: TGCAGTGCTAGAGATCCGGTAGCGGGGGGTAATGAGCAGTTCTTC. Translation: CSARDPVAGGNEQFF.

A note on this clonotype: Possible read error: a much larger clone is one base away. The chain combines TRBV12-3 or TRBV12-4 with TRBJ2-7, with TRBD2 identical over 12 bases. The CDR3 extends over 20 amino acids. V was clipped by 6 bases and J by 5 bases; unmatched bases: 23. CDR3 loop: CASRTPPGPSGGANSDEQYV. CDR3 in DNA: TGTGCCAGCAGAACTCCCCCTGGGCCTAGCGGGGGGGCTAACTCTGACGAGCAGTACGTC.

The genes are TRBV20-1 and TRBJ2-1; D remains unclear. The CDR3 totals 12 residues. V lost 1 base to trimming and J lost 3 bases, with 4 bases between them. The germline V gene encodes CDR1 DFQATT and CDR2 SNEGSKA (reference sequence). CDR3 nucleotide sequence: TGCAGTGCTAGAGGCGGCTACAATGAGCAGTTCTTC. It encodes CSARGGYNEQFF.

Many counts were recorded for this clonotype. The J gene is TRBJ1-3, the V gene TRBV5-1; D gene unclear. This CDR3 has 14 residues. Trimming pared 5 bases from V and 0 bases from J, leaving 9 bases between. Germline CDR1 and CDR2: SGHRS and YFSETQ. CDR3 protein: CASRSAASGNTIYF. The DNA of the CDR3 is TGCGCCAGCAGATCGGCGGCCTCTGGAAACACCATATATTTT.

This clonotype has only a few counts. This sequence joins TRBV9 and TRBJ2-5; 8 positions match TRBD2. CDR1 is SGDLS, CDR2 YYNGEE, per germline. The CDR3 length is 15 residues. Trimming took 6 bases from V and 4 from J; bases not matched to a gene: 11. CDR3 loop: CASTGGAGSGETQYF. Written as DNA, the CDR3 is TGTGCCAGCACCGGGGGGGCGGGCAGCGGAGAGACCCAGTACTTC.

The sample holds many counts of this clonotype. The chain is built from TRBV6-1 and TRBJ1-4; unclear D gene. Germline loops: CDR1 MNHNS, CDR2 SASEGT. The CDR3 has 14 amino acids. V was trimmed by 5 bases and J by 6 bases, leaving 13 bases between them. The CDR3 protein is CASSRGSTDEKLFF. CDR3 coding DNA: TGTGCCAGCAGTCGTGGGTCCACGGATGAAAAACTGTTTTTT.

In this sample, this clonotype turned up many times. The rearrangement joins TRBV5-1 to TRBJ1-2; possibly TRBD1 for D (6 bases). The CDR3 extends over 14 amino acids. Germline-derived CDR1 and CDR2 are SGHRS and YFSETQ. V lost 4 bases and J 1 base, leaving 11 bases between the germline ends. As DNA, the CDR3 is TGCGCCAGCAGCCGGGGGGGCGATAACTATGGCTACACCTTC. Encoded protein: CASSRGGDNYGYTF.

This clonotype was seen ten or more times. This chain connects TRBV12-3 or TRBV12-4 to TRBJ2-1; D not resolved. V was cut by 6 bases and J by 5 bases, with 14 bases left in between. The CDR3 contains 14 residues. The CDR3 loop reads CASSQTAADNEQFF. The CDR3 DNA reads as TGTGCCAGCAGCCAGACGGCGGCGGACAATGAGCAGTTCTTC.

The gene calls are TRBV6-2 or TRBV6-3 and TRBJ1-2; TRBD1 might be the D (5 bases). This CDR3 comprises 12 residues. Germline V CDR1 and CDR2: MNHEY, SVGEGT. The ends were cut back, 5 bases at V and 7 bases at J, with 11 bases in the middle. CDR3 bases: TGTGCCAGCAGTCCGGGGGTAATTGGCTACACCTTC. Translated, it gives CASSPGVIGYTF.

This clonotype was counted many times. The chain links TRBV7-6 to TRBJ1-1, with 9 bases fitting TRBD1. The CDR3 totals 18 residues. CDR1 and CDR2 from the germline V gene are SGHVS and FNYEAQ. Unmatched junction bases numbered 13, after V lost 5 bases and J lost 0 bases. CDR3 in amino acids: CASSDPVGQGPMNTEAFF. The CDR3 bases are TGTGCCAGCAGCGACCCAGTGGGACAGGGACCTATGAACACTGAAGCTTTCTTT.

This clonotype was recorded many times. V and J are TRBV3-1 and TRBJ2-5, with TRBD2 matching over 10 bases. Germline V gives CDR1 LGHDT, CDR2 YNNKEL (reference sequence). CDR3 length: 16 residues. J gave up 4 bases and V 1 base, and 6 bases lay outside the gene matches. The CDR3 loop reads CASSQGRASGGETQYF. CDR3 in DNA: TGTGCCAGCAGCCAAGGACGGGCTAGCGGGGGAGAGACCCAGTACTTC.

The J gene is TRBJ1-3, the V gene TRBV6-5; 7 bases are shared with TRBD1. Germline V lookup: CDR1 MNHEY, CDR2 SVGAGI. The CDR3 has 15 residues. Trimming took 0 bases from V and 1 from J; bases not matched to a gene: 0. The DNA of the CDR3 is TGTGCCAGCAGTTACTCACAGGGGTCTGGAAACACCATATATTTT. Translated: CASSYSQGSGNTIYF.

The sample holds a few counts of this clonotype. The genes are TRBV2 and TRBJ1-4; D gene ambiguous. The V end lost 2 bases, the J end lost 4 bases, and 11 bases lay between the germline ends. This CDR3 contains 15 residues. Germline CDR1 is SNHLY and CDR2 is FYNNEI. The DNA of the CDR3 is TGTGCCAGCAGTGAATGGGCGGTGGGTAATGAAAAACTGTTTTTT. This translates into CASSEWAVGNEKLFF.